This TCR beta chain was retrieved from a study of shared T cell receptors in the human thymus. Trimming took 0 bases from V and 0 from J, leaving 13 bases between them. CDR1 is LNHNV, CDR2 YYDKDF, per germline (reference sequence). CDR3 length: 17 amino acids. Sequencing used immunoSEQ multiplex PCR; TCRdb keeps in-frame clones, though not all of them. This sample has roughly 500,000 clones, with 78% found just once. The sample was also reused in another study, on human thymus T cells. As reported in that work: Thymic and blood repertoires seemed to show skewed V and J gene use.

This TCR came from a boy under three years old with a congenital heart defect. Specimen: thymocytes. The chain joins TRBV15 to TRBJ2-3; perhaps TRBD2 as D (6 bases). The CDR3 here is CATSREGLAFSTDTQYF. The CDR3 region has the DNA TGTGCCACCAGCAGAGAGGGCCTAGCGTTTAGCACAGATACGCAGTATTTT.